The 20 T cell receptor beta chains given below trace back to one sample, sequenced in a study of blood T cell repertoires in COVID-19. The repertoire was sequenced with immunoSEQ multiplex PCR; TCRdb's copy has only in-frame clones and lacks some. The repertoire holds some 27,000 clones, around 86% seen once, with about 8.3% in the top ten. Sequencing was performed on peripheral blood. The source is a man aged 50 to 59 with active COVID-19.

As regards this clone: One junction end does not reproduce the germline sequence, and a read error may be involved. The CDR3, as DNA: TGTGCCGGCAGACAGGATGTGAACACTGAAGCTTTCTTT. Encoded protein: CAGRQDVNTEAFF. The chain employs TRBV2 and TRBJ1-1; a weak D match, TRBD1 (6 bases). The CDR3 extends over 13 amino acids. CDR1 and CDR2 from the germline V gene are SNHLY and FYNNEI.

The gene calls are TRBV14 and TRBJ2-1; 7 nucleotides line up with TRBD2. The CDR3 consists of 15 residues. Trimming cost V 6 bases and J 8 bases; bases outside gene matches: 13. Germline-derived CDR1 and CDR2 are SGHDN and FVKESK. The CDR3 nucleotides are TGTGCCAGCAGGGGAAGCCGGACTAGTTCAGATGAGCAGTTCTTC. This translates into CASRGSRTSSDEQFF.

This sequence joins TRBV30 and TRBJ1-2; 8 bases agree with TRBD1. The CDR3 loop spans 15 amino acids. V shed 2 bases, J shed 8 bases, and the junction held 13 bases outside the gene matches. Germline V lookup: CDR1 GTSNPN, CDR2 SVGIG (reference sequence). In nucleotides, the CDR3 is TGTGCCTGGAGTCCGACCAGACAGGGGAGTGGAGGCTACACCTTC. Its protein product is CAWSPTRQGSGGYTF.

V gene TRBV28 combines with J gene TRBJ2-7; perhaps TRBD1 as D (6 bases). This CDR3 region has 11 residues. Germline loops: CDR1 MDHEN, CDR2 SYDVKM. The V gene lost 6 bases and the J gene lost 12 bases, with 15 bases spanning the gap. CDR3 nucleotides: TGTGCCAGCAGAAGCTACAGGGATTGGTACTTC. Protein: CASRSYRDWYF.

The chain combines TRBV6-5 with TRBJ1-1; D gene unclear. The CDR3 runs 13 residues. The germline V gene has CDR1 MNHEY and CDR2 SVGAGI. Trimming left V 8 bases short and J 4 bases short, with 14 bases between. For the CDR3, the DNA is TGTGCCAGCCAGCGGGGAGAGGGCACTGAAGCTTTCTTT. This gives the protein CASQRGEGTEAFF.

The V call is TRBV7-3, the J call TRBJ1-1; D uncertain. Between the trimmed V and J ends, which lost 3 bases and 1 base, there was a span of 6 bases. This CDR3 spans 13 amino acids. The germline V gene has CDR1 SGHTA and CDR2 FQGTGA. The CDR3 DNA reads TGTGCCAGCAGCTTCTCAGAGAACACTGAAGCTTTCTTT. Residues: CASSFSENTEAFF.

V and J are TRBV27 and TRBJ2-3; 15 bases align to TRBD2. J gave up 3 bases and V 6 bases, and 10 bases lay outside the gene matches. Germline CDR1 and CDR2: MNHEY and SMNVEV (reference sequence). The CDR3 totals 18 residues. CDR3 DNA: TGTGCCAGCAGATCAGGGACTAGCGGGAGGTGGGATACAGATACGCAGTATTTT. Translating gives CASRSGTSGRWDTDTQYF.

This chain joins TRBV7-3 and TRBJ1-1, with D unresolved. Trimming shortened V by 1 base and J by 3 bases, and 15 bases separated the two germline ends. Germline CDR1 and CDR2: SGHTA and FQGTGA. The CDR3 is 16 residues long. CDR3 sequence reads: CASSLRGGLRDTEAFF. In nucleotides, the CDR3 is TGTGCCAGCAGCTTAAGAGGAGGCCTTCGGGACACTGAAGCTTTCTTT. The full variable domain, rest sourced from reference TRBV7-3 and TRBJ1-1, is GAGVSQTPSNKVTEKGKYVELRCDPISGHTALYWYRQSLGQGPEFLIYFQGTGAADDSGLPNDRFFAVRPEGSVSTLKIQRTERGDSAVYLCASSLRGGLRDTEAFFGQGTRLTVV.

CDR3 DNA: TGCGCCAGCAGCTTTGGCGACAGGGAAACCGGGGAGCTGTTTTTT. Amino acids: CASSFGDRETGELFF. The rearrangement joins TRBV5-1 to TRBJ2-2; 7 bases line up with TRBD1. CDR1 is SGHRS and CDR2 is YFSETQ in the germline V gene. V was pared by 2 bases and J by 5 bases, with 6 bases of the junction left unmatched. There are 15 residues in the CDR3.

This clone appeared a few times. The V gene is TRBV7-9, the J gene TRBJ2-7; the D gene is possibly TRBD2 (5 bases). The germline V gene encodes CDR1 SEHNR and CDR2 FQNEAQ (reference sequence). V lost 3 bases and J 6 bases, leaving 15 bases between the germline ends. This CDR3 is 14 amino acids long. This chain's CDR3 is CASSFNGNHREQYV. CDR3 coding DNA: TGTGCCAGCAGCTTCAACGGGAATCACCGCGAGCAGTACGTC.

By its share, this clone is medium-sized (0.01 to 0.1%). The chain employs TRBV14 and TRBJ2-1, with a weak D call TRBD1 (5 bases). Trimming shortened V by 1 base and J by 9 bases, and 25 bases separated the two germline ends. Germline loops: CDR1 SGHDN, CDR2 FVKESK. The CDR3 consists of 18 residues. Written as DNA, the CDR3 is TGTGCCAGCAGCCAAGTGCCTTCCCCAGGGAACTTCCCGGGTGAGCAGTTCTTC. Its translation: CASSQVPSPGNFPGEQFF. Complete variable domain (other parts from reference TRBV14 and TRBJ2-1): EAGVTQFPSHSVIEKGQTVTLRCDPISGHDNLYWYRRVMGKEIKFLLHFVKESKQDESGMPNNRFLAERTGGTYSTLKVQPAELEDSGVYFCASSQVPSPGNFPGEQFFGPGTRLTVL.

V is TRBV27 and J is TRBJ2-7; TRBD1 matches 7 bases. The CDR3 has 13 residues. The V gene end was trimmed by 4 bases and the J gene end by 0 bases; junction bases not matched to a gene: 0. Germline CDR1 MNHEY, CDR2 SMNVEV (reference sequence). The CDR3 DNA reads TGTGCCAGCAGTTGGGACAGCTCCTACGAGCAGTACTTC. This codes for CASSWDSSYEQYF.

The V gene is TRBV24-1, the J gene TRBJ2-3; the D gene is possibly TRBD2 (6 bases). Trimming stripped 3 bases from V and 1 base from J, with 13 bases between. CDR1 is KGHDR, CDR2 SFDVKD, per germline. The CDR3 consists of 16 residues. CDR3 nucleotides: TGTGCCACCAGTGATCCCGCGGGGAAGGGCACAGATACGCAGTATTTT. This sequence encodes CATSDPAGKGTDTQYF.

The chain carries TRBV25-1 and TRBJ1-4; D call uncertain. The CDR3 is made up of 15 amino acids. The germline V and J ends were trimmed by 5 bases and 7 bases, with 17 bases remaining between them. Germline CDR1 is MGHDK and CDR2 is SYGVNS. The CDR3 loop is CASSTRVHGSEKLFF. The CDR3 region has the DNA TGTGCCAGCAGTACCCGGGTCCACGGAAGTGAAAAACTGTTTTTT.

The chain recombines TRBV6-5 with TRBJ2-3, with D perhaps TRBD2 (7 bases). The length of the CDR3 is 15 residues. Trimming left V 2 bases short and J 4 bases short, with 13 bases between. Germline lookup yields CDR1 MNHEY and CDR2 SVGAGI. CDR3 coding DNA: TGTGCCAGCAGTTACGGGGGGGGGCGCCCAGATACGCAGTATTTT. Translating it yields CASSYGGGRPDTQYF.

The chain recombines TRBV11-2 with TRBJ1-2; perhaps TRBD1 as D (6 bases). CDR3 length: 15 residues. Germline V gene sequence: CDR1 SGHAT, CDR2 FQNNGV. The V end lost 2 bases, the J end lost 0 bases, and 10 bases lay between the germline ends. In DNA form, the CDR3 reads TGTGCCAGCAGCTTAAGAGGGGGGGCTAACTATGGCTACACCTTC. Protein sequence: CASSLRGGANYGYTF.

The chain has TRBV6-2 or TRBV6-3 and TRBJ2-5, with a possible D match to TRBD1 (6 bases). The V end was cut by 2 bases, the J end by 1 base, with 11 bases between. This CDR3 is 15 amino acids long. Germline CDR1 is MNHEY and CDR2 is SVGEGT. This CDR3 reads CASSYGGLVQETQYF. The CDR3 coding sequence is TGTGCCAGCAGTTACGGGGGCCTGGTCCAAGAGACCCAGTACTTC.

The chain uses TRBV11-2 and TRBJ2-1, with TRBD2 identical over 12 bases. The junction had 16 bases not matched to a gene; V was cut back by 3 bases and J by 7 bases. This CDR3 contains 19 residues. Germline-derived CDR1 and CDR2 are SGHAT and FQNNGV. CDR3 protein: CASSFHLAGGSLKVNEQFF. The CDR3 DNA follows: TGTGCCAGCAGCTTTCACCTAGCGGGGGGGAGTTTAAAGGTGAATGAGCAGTTCTTC.

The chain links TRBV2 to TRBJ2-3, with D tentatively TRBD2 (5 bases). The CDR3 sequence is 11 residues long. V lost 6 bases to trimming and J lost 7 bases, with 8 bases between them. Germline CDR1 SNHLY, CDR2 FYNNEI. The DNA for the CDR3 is TGTGCCAGCAGAGGAGGAAATACGCAGTATTTT. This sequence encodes CASRGGNTQYF. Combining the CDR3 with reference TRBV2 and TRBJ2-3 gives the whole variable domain EPEVTQTPSHQVTQMGQEVILRCVPISNHLYFYWYRQILGQKVEFLVSFYNNEISEKSEIFDDQFSVERPDGSNFTLKIRSTKLEDSAMYFCASRGGNTQYFGPGTRLTVL.

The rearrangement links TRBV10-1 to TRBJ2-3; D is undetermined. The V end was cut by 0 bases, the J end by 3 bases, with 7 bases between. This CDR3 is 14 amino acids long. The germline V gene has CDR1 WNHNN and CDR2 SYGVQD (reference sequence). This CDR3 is CASSESAATDTQYF. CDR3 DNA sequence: TGCGCCAGCAGTGAGTCAGCTGCTACAGATACGCAGTATTTT.